This entry lists 4 T cell receptor beta chains sequenced from one sample in a study of T cells in localized non-small cell lung cancer. The repertoire was sequenced with immunoSEQ multiplex PCR; TCRdb's copy has only in-frame clones and lacks some. Found here are about 4,400 clones, roughly 20% of them singletons; the top ten hold 5.2%. The specimen was lung tumor tissue, collected before any cancer treatment. These receptors were taken from a female donor aged 60 or older with stage I lung adenocarcinoma.

This sequence joins TRBV18 and TRBJ1-2; 7 bases line up with TRBD1. The CDR3 extends over 15 amino acids. Looked up from germline, CDR1 is KGHSH and CDR2 is LQKENI. The J segment lost 7 bases and the V segment lost 2 bases, leaving 10 bases of the junction unmatched. Written as DNA, the CDR3 is TGTGCCAGCTCACCAGTATTGACAGGGTTGGCTGGCTACACCTTC. This translates into CASSPVLTGLAGYTF.

In its sample, this clone was seen a few times. The rearrangement joins TRBV9 to TRBJ2-1; 7 positions match TRBD2. This CDR3 spans 15 amino acids. From germline, CDR1 is SGDLS and CDR2 YYNGEE. The J segment lost 4 bases and the V segment lost 7 bases, leaving 11 bases of the junction unmatched. The CDR3 spells CASRPAGAGYNEQFF. CDR3 nucleotide sequence: TGTGCCAGCCGCCCGGCGGGAGCGGGGTACAATGAGCAGTTCTTC.

The chain joins TRBV30 to TRBJ1-1, with D possibly being TRBD1 (6 bases). Between the trimmed V and J ends, which lost 2 bases and 6 bases, there was a span of 7 bases. The CDR3 runs to 11 residues. The germline gives CDR1 GTSNPN, CDR2 SVGIG (reference sequence). The CDR3 DNA reads TGTGCCTGGAGTCAGGGGTCTGAAGCTTTCTTT. This codes for CAWSQGSEAFF.

The chain has TRBV7-1 and TRBJ1-1, with 8 nucleotides matching TRBD1. TRBV7-1 is noted as an ORF with a role that remains uncertain. The junction had 9 bases not matched to a gene; V was cut back by 4 bases and J by 11 bases. This CDR3 spans 13 amino acids. Written as DNA, the CDR3 is TGTGCCAGCAGCTTAGCCTTGGACAGGGAGGCTTTCTTT. Its protein is CASSLALDREAFF.